The clone carrying this T cell receptor beta chain was recorded once. What it binds is unknown. This entry is derived from a study of cytomegalovirus exposure and HLA in healthy donors. Study-wide points: Further analysis was carried out later, and it showed several of the most significant clusters appearing linked to common viral pathogens. Only CMV serostatus was available as immune exposure information. A later analysis linked more than 15,000 TCR beta sequences to HLA alleles at 0.05 false discovery rate.

Germline V CDR1 and CDR2: SNHLY, FYNNEI. This CDR3 spans 14 amino acids. The ends were cut back, 6 bases at V and 0 bases at J, with 9 bases in the middle. The PCR had 60 Vbeta and 13 Jbeta primers. Repertoires were generated with immunoSEQ multiplex PCR, while TCRdb's copy carries only in-frame clones and drops some. The sample contains approximately 100,000 clones, around 75% of which appear only once. The sequence was obtained from a male donor in good health and CMV-seropositive. Sequencing was performed on PBMCs. V is TRBV2 and J is TRBJ1-3; no clear D. CDR3 region: CASSQPGSGNTIYF. The CDR3 bases are TGTGCCAGCAGCCAGCCGGGCTCTGGAAACACCATATATTTT.